These 18 T cell receptor beta chains share one sample of origin, sequenced in a study of human thymus T cells. Only in-frame clones appear in the TCRdb table, and some are missing; sequencing was by immunoSEQ multiplex PCR. The data contain around 45,000 clones, 95% of them singletons. The specimen was blood. All receptors come from a girl less than two years old with a congenital heart defect but otherwise immunologically healthy.

V is TRBV7-9 and J is TRBJ1-4, with 9 bases that match TRBD1. The germline CDR1 and CDR2 sequences are SEHNR and FQNEAQ (reference sequence). V dropped 5 bases and J dropped 7; count of bases not matched to a gene: 5. The CDR3 runs 14 residues. The CDR3 sequence: CASSPGQGFEKLFF. CDR3 DNA sequence: TGTGCCAGCAGCCCGGGACAGGGTTTTGAAAAACTGTTTTTT.

The V gene is TRBV9, the J gene TRBJ1-1; the D is unclear. Germline V CDR1 and CDR2: SGDLS, YYNGEE. The CDR3 has 15 residues. Trimming cost V 4 bases and J 0 bases, with 13 bases left between them. CDR3 region: CASSPASMLNTEAFF. CDR3 coding DNA: TGTGCCAGCAGCCCGGCGTCTATGTTGAACACTGAAGCTTTCTTT.

The chain has TRBV30 and TRBJ2-7; D is unclear. V dropped 3 bases and J dropped 1 base, with 19 bases sitting between them. Germline assignment: CDR1 GTSNPN and CDR2 SVGIG (reference sequence). The CDR3 totals 16 residues. As DNA, the CDR3 is TGTGCCTGGAGCCTAACTTTATATGGACCTTCCTACGAGCAGTACTTC. Translated: CAWSLTLYGPSYEQYF.

This clone was seen just once. The rearrangement links TRBV9 to TRBJ1-1; 7 bases are shared with TRBD1. Per the germline V gene, CDR1 is SGDLS and CDR2 is YYNGEE. Losses at the gene ends were 0 bases for V and 3 bases for J; bases not matched to a gene: 5. This CDR3 region has 15 residues. The CDR3 DNA is TGTGCCAGCAGCGTAGGGGCAGGGGGAGACACTGAAGCTTTCTTT. Protein sequence: CASSVGAGGDTEAFF.

The genes are TRBV18 and TRBJ2-7; D unclear. The CDR3 runs 15 residues. V dropped 2 bases and J dropped 4 bases, with 15 bases sitting between them. The germline V gene encodes CDR1 KGHSH and CDR2 LQKENI. The CDR3 loop reads CASSPTGPRPYEQYF. CDR3 DNA sequence: TGTGCCAGCTCACCAACGGGCCCGAGGCCTTACGAGCAGTACTTC.

V is TRBV12-5 and J is TRBJ2-3; no firm D call. Trimming removed 3 bases from V and 3 bases from J, with 1 base in between. Germline loops: CDR1 LGHNT, CDR2 FRNRAP. This CDR3 spans 11 amino acids. CDR3 sequence reads: CASGLTDTQYF. CDR3 nucleotides: TGTGCTAGTGGTTTAACAGATACGCAGTATTTT. Looking up the rest from reference TRBV12-5 and TRBJ2-3 gives the full variable domain: DARVTQTPRHKVTEMGQEVTMRCQPILGHNTVFWYRQTMMQGLELLAYFRNRAPLDDSGMPKDRFSAEMPDATLATLKIQPSEPRDSAVYFCASGLTDTQYFGPGTRLTVL.

V is TRBV11-2 and J is TRBJ2-2, with D hard to call. Germline lookup yields CDR1 SGHAT and CDR2 FQNNGV. The CDR3 contains 12 residues. V lost 2 bases and J lost 8, with 6 bases in between. CDR3 amino acids: CASSLSPGELFF. DNA of the CDR3: TGTGCCAGCAGCTTATCCCCGGGGGAGCTGTTTTTT.

The CDR3 spells CASSLRTGGNTEAFF. The CDR3 DNA is TGTGCCAGCAGTTTAAGGACAGGGGGGAACACTGAAGCTTTCTTT. The rearrangement uses TRBV28 and TRBJ1-1; TRBD1 agrees at 10 bases. V shed 2 bases, J shed 1 base, and the junction held 1 base outside the gene matches. The CDR3 runs 15 residues. Germline lookup yields CDR1 MDHEN and CDR2 SYDVKM.

The rearrangement links TRBV5-6 to TRBJ2-1; no reliable D call. This CDR3 spans 16 amino acids. The V end was cut by 4 bases, the J end by 7 bases, with 21 bases between. Looked up from germline, CDR1 is SGHDT and CDR2 is YYEEEE. CDR3 nucleotides: TGTGCCAGCAGCCAGGCCCCGGAGTGGAGCCGGAATGAGCAGTTCTTC. Protein: CASSQAPEWSRNEQFF.

The sample holds one count of this clone. V is TRBV4-2 and J is TRBJ2-3, with 10 bases identical to TRBD1. CDR3 length: 15 amino acids. Germline V CDR1 and CDR2: LGHNA, YNFKEQ. The trim removed 4 bases at V and 4 bases at J, leaving 5 bases unmatched. The CDR3, as DNA: TGTGCCAGCAGCCCCCGGGACAGGGGAGCAGATACGCAGTATTTT. Protein product: CASSPRDRGADTQYF.

This rearrangement joins TRBV7-2 to TRBJ2-5; 13 nucleotides match TRBD2. V dropped 5 bases and J dropped 6; count of bases not matched to a gene: 9. Germline V gene data show CDR1 as SGHTA and CDR2 as FQGNSA. The CDR3 runs to 16 residues. CDR3 DNA sequence: TGTGCCAGCAGCCTCCTGACTAGCGGGAGGTTGAAGACCCAGTACTTC. Amino acid sequence: CASSLLTSGRLKTQYF.

J is TRBJ1-5 and V is TRBV28; D not resolved. The V end lost 3 bases, the J end lost 0 bases, and 9 bases lay between the germline ends. The CDR3 consists of 15 residues. Germline CDR1 reads MDHEN; CDR2 reads SYDVKM. The CDR3 bases are TGTGCCAGCAGTTTCGGGTGGAATAGCAATCAGCCCCAGCATTTT. Translated, it gives CASSFGWNSNQPQHF.

The chain combines TRBV7-2 with TRBJ1-3; 11 bases fit TRBD1. Germline V gene lookup returns CDR1 SGHTA and CDR2 FQGNSA. The CDR3 spans 19 residues. V lost 3 bases to trimming and J lost 2 bases; unmatched junction nucleotides: 12. CDR3 DNA: TGTGCCAGCAGCTTCCCCGGACAGGGGGCTCCGGGGCCTGGAAACACCATATATTTT. This sequence encodes CASSFPGQGAPGPGNTIYF. The variable domain in full, completed from reference TRBV7-2 and TRBJ1-3, reads GAGVSQSPSNKVTEKGKDVELRCDPISGHTALYWYRQSLGQGLEFLIYFQGNSAPDKSGLPSDRFSAERTGGSVSTLTIQRTQQEDSAVYLCASSFPGQGAPGPGNTIYFGEGSWLTVV.

Here the CDR3 DNA reads TGTGCCAGCAGCCGAGGAGGAGGGGGTATCTATGGCTACACCTTC. As protein: CASSRGGGGIYGYTF. This chain joins TRBV14 and TRBJ1-2; a weak D match, TRBD1 (6 bases). Germline V gene data show CDR1 as SGHDN and CDR2 as FVKESK. The CDR3 loop spans 15 amino acids. V lost 4 bases to trimming and J lost 4 bases, with 16 bases between them.

V and J are TRBV4-1 and TRBJ2-5; TRBD2 matches 9 bases. The CDR3 has 17 amino acids. The V segment lost 0 bases and the J segment 2 bases; nucleotides outside the gene matches: 7. From germline, CDR1 is MGHRA and CDR2 YSYEKL. DNA of the CDR3: TGCGCCAGCAGCCAAGACGAGGGGACTAGCCGACAAGAGACCCAGTACTTC. Its translation is CASSQDEGTSRQETQYF.

The J gene is TRBJ1-2, the V gene TRBV27, with 9 bases matching TRBD1. The length of the CDR3 is 15 residues. Germline V gene data show CDR1 as MNHEY and CDR2 as SMNVEV (reference sequence). The V and J ends lost 7 bases and 2 bases, in that order; junction bases with no gene match: 8. CDR3 amino acids: CASTNRGQSNYGYTF. CDR3 sequence (DNA): TGTGCCAGCACAAACAGGGGGCAGTCAAACTATGGCTACACCTTC.

V and J are TRBV5-4 and TRBJ2-7, with 9 bases matching TRBD1. Germline-derived CDR1 and CDR2 are SGHNT and YYREEE (reference sequence). The V gene end was trimmed by 3 bases and the J gene end by 0 bases; junction bases not matched to a gene: 7. The CDR3 contains 16 residues. The CDR3 DNA is TGTGCCAGCAGCTCCCGGCCGGGACAGGGCTCCTACGAGCAGTACTTC. This translates into CASSSRPGQGSYEQYF.

The gene calls are TRBV10-1 and TRBJ2-1, with 11 bases fitting TRBD2. The V gene's germline CDR1 is WNHNN and CDR2 SYGVQD (reference sequence). The J segment lost 4 bases and the V segment lost 6 bases, leaving 11 bases of the junction unmatched. The CDR3 runs to 17 residues. The chain's CDR3 is CASRLIIAGGPYNEQFF. CDR3 coding DNA: TGCGCCAGCAGGCTGATTATAGCGGGAGGGCCGTACAATGAGCAGTTCTTC.